Below are 19 T cell receptor beta chains sequenced from a single sample in a study of T cell clonality in common variable immunodeficiency. The repertoire was sequenced with immunoSEQ multiplex PCR; TCRdb's copy has only in-frame clones and lacks some. The sample holds some 38,000 clones, and no clone turns up only once. Sequencing input: peripheral blood mononuclear cells. These TCRs come from a person between 18 and 75 years old in good health.

This clone showed up many times. The DNA ends 3 residues before the CDR3 does, and the rest of the CDR3 is filled in from the germline J gene. The chain combines TRBV6-1 with TRBJ2-1, with 8 positions matching TRBD1. The length of the CDR3 is 15 residues. The germline gives CDR1 MNHNS, CDR2 SASEGT. After removal of 1 base from V and 7 bases from J, the junction contained 6 bases not matched to a gene. CDR3 loop: CASSEDRTGSNEQFF. The covered CDR3 bases are TGTGCCAGCAGTGAAGACAGGACAGGGTCTAATGAG.

This clone was recorded at least ten times. Read data end 3 residues before the CDR3 end; the end is taken from the germline J gene. V and J are TRBV13 and TRBJ2-7; 8 positions match TRBD2. V was pared by 4 bases and J by 6 bases, with 11 bases of the junction left unmatched. CDR1 and CDR2 (germline): PRHDT, FYEKMQ (reference sequence). The CDR3 runs 15 residues. Incomplete CDR3 DNA: TGTGCCAGCAGCTCCAAAGCGGGAGTGCGCCTCGAG. Translation gives CASSSKAGVRLE. The full CDR3 protein reads CASSSKAGVRLEQYF.

The sample holds many counts of this clone. The sequenced fragment ends 3 residues before the CDR3 boundary, so the rest is inferred from the germline J gene. The gene calls are TRBV4-2 and TRBJ2-1, with 10 bases aligning to TRBD1. Germline assignment: CDR1 LGHNA and CDR2 YNFKEQ. The CDR3 loop spans 17 amino acids. V gave up 0 bases and J gave up 3 bases; unmatched junction bases: 5. CDR3 DNA (partial): TGTGCCAGCAGCCAAGAAAGCGACAGGGGGCTCTACAATGAG. This gives the protein CASSQESDRGLYNE. The complete CDR3 sequence is CASSQESDRGLYNEQFF.

On this clone: Coverage ceases 3 residues before the CDR3 finishes, and the germline J gene fills in the end. This sequence joins TRBV6-1 and TRBJ2-7, with TRBD1 matching over 9 bases. Trimming at V came to 3 bases and at J to 1 base, leaving 7 bases not matched to a gene. This CDR3 spans 16 amino acids. In germline, CDR1 is MNHNS, CDR2 SASEGT. CDR3 residues: CASSEGSGTGSYEQYF. The DNA read from the CDR3 is TGTGCCAGCAGTGAGGGGTCCGGGACAGGGTCCTACGAG.

Comment on this clone: A much larger clone lies a single base off, so this may be a read error. The read falls 3 residues short of the CDR3 end, and the missing part is taken from the germline J gene. V is TRBV19 and J is TRBJ1-5; D is uncertain. Trimming left V 1 base short and J 8 bases short, with 12 bases between. The CDR3 is 14 amino acids. The germline gives CDR1 LNHDA, CDR2 SQIVND (reference sequence). The DNA read from the CDR3 is TGTGCCAGTAGTATAGCGGGGTCTCAAGAGCCC. Protein: CASSIAGSQEP. The entire CDR3 sequence reads CASSIAGSQEPQHF. The entire variable domain, with the rest obtained from reference TRBV19 and TRBJ1-5, is as follows: DGGITQSPKYLFRKEGQNVTLSCEQNLNHDAMYWYRQDPGQGLRLIYYSQIVNDFQKGDIAEGYSVSREKKESFPLTVTSAQKNPTAFYLCASSIAGSQEPQHFGDGTRLSIL.

This clone was counted ten times or more. Read coverage stops 3 residues before the CDR3 terminus; the germline J gene supplies the remainder. The V call is TRBV7-8, the J call TRBJ2-1, with D tentatively TRBD1 (6 bases). V was cut by 2 bases and J by 7 bases, with 21 bases left in between. Germline V lookup: CDR1 SGHVS, CDR2 FQNEAQ. This CDR3 is built from 17 residues. The part of the CDR3 DNA that was read is TGTGCCAGCAGCTTATTGGGGACAACAAGTCCATGGAATGAG. It yields the protein CASSLLGTTSPWNE. The whole CDR3 sequence reads CASSLLGTTSPWNEQFF.

At least ten counts were recorded for this clone. The CDR3 goes on 3 residues after the read ends, and that part is filled in from the germline J gene. The genes are TRBV20-1 and TRBJ2-7; 12 nucleotides line up with TRBD1. CDR1 is DFQATT and CDR2 is SNEGSKA in the germline V gene (reference sequence). V was clipped by 0 bases and J by 5 bases; unmatched bases: 2. The CDR3 sequence is 14 residues long. The part of the CDR3 DNA that was read is TGCAGTGCTAGAGAGGGGACAGGGGGCAACGAG. As protein: CSAREGTGGNE. The whole CDR3 region reads CSAREGTGGNEQYF.

The sample holds many counts of this clone. The sequenced fragment ends 3 residues before the CDR3 boundary, so the rest is inferred from the germline J gene. The J gene is TRBJ1-2, the V gene TRBV30, with D perhaps TRBD1 (5 bases). CDR3 length equals 13 residues. Germline loops: CDR1 GTSNPN, CDR2 SVGIG (reference sequence). Trimming left V 6 bases short and J 5 bases short, with 16 bases between. CDR3 DNA (partial): TGTGCCTGTCTCCCCGGGACTGGTTATGGC. This codes for CACLPGTGYG. The whole CDR3 sequence reads CACLPGTGYGYTF.

This clone was counted many times. The CDR3 is cut off 3 residues early in the read; its end comes from the germline J gene. The V call is TRBV20-1, the J call TRBJ2-5, with D uncertain. The CDR3 sequence is 12 residues long. The V gene's germline CDR1 is DFQATT and CDR2 SNEGSKA (reference sequence). The V end lost 8 bases, the J end lost 2 bases, and 12 bases lay between the germline ends. Incomplete CDR3 DNA: TGCAGTTCCGGGTCCTCACAAGAGACC. As protein: CSSGSSQET. The CDR3 in its entirety is CSSGSSQETQYF.

This clone was detected ten times or more. The read comes to an end 3 residues before the CDR3 does, leaving the germline J gene to fill in the end. The V gene is TRBV6-2 or TRBV6-3, the J gene TRBJ1-2; D is unresolved. This CDR3 is built from 10 residues. Trimming removed 11 bases from V and 3 bases from J, with 7 bases in between. The germline gives CDR1 MNHEY, CDR2 SVGEGT. CDR3 sequence reads: CACGDYGYTF. The sequenced CDR3 bases are TGTGCCTGCGGGGACTATGGC.

This clone was counted ten times or more. The CDR3 extends 3 residues past the end of the read, so its final part is completed from the germline J gene. The chain has TRBV6-1 and TRBJ2-7; D might be TRBD1 (6 bases). From germline, CDR1 is MNHNS and CDR2 SASEGT. This CDR3 spans 15 amino acids. Trimming stripped 4 bases from V and 6 bases from J, with 19 bases between. The CDR3: CASSVGDTGLTEQYF. The DNA read from the CDR3 is TGTGCCAGCAGTGTTGGGGACACGGGGCTAACCGAG.

This clone was seen repeatedly, ten times or more. The CDR3 goes on 3 residues after the read ends, and that part is filled in from the germline J gene. The chain carries TRBV24-1 and TRBJ2-5; D is possibly TRBD2 (5 bases). Looked up from germline, CDR1 is KGHDR and CDR2 is SFDVKD. The CDR3 is 14 residues long. With 4 bases removed from V and 5 bases from J, the gap between germline ends came to 13 bases. CDR3 sequence reads: CATSEAVRGETQYF. CDR3 DNA (partial): TGTGCCACCAGTGAGGCCGTTCGAGGGGAGACC.

Many counts were recorded for this clone. The read comes to an end 3 residues before the CDR3 does, leaving the germline J gene to fill in the end. This chain connects TRBV12-3 or TRBV12-4 to TRBJ2-1; possible D gene TRBD1, 6 bases. The CDR3 length is 14 residues. V gave up 5 bases and J gave up 9 bases, with 17 bases separating them. The sequenced part of the CDR3 DNA is TGTGCCAGCAGTACCTCCCAGGGGATTGCTGAG. Translation: CASSTSQGIAE. The CDR3 reads in full as CASSTSQGIAEQFF.

This clone was seen ten or more times. Coverage ceases 3 residues before the CDR3 finishes, and the germline J gene fills in the end. The rearrangement joins TRBV29-1 to TRBJ1-5; D perhaps matches TRBD1 (5 bases). Trimming left V 4 bases short and J 5 bases short, with 12 bases between. The CDR3 spans 13 residues. Looked up from germline, CDR1 is SQVTM and CDR2 is ANQGSEA. Partial CDR3 DNA: TGCAGCGTTGCCAACCAGGGCCATCAGCCC. It yields the protein CSVANQGHQP. From start to end, the CDR3 is CSVANQGHQPQHF. Full variable domain (outside the CDR3, taken from reference TRBV29-1 and TRBJ1-5): SAVISQKPSRDICQRGTSLTIQCQVDSQVTMMFWYRQQPGQSLTLIATANQGSEATYESGFVIDKFPISRPNLTFSTLTVSNMSPEDSSIYLCSVANQGHQPQHFGDGTRLSIL.

There are many counts of this clone. The germline gene is not matched at one end of the junction; a read error may be the cause. The read comes to an end 3 residues before the CDR3 does, leaving the germline J gene to fill in the end. Other DNA sequences within the sample encode an identical CDR3. The chain links TRBV20-1 to TRBJ1-3, with TRBD1 identical over 7 bases. The CDR3 is 14 residues long. CDR1 DFQATT and CDR2 SNEGSKA come from the germline V gene (reference sequence). CDR3 DNA (partial): TGCAGTGCTAGAGCACAGGGGTTCGGAAACACG. The encoded protein is CSARAQGFGNT. The whole CDR3 is CSARAQGFGNTIYF.

This clone has a handful of counts. The sequenced fragment ends 3 residues before the CDR3 boundary, so the rest is inferred from the germline J gene. V usage is TRBV11-2 and J usage is TRBJ2-3, with TRBD2 identical over 7 bases. Germline CDR1 SGHAT, CDR2 FQNNGV. CDR3 size: 14 residues. The CDR3 loop reads CASSWRGAGETQYF. Partial CDR3 DNA: TGTGCCAGCAGCTGGAGAGGTGCGGGGGAGACG.

In this sample, this clone turned up many times. The read comes to an end 3 residues before the CDR3 does, leaving the germline J gene to fill in the end. Other DNA sequences from this sample encode an identical CDR3 as well. V gene TRBV29-1 combines with J gene TRBJ2-4, with 11 bases lining up with TRBD2. Germline V gene data show CDR1 as SQVTM and CDR2 as ANQGSEA. V was pared by 4 bases and J by 5 bases, with 4 bases of the junction left unmatched. The CDR3 consists of 14 residues. Partial CDR3 DNA: TGCAGCGTTGTAGCGGGAGGGCCGGAAAACATT. It yields the protein CSVVAGGPENI. The CDR3 reads in full as CSVVAGGPENIQYF.

In this sample, this clone turned up many times. The sequenced fragment ends 3 residues before the CDR3 boundary, so the rest is inferred from the germline J gene. This rearrangement joins TRBV5-5 to TRBJ2-2; TRBD2 matches at 7 bases. CDR1 is SGHKS, CDR2 YYEKEE, per germline (reference sequence). The CDR3 spans 15 residues. Germline trimming cut 3 bases from V and 4 bases from J; bases unmatched to any gene: 6. CDR3 DNA (partial): TGTGCCAGCAGCTGGGGTGGCGGGAGCACCGGGGAG. Protein: CASSWGGGSTGE. The entire CDR3 is CASSWGGGSTGELFF.

This clone was observed at least ten times. The CDR3 is cut off 3 residues early in the read; its end comes from the germline J gene. The chain uses TRBV19 and TRBJ2-1, with D perhaps matching TRBD1 (6 bases). From germline, CDR1 is LNHDA and CDR2 SQIVND (reference sequence). V was clipped by 3 bases and J by 0 bases, with 15 bases between them. The CDR3 is 17 residues long. CDR3 residues: CASSIRGGGSSYNEQFF. The sequenced part of the CDR3 DNA is TGTGCCAGTAGTATCCGTGGGGGCGGAAGCTCCTACAATGAG.